This TCR beta chain was identified in a study of blood T cell repertoires in COVID-19 (dated by TCRdb to 2018 to 2021). Looking at the study overall: Samples covering the acute and convalescent phases of COVID-19 were provided by collaborators in the United States, Italy and Spain. The repertoires were released in a freely available public database intended as a resource for research on the immune response to SARS-CoV-2. Deeply sampled blood TCRbeta repertoires from subjects exposed to, actively infected with, or recovered from COVID-19 were included in the dataset. Where HLA class I and class II types were available, the types were taken from metadata supplied by the sample provider, not from assay-based typing. The prospective study material was composed of cDNA or gDNA derived from T cells, B-cell-depleted T cells, or PBMCs. The samples were drawn from two sources: the first 160 participants of the ongoing ImmuneRACE study, and over 1,000 subjects contributed by 6 global collaborators. A de-identified subject ID, COVID-19 status, age in years and sex were almost always included in the sample metadata. General study outcomes and caveats: Clinical and demographic metadata were provided uncurated, with the amount varying by source and participant.

Whole blood was collected in K2EDTA tubes by collaborating institutions according to the institutions' own protocols. For TCRbeta analysis, collaborator samples were shipped as frozen whole blood, as isolated PBMCs, or as DNA extracted from either sample type. The junction carries 8 bases between V and J, which are trimmed by 2 bases and 12 bases respectively. Counted from cysteine to phenylalanine, this CDR3 has 12 amino acids. The DNA shown is the 36-base CDR3, in frame from base 1. The germline V gene specifies MNHEY as CDR1 and SVGAGI as CDR2. TCRbeta CDR3 regions were amplified from genomic DNA by means of the immunoSEQ Assay, a bias-controlled multiplex PCR. On the authors' methods: The number of nucleated cells in each sample was estimated from the amplification of reference gene primers within the assay. Sequence reads were collapsed and filtered to measure the absolute abundance of every unique TCRbeta CDR3 rearrangement. For each sample, productive Simpson clonality was calculated as the square root of Simpson's diversity index across productive rearrangements. Held by TCRdb, this immuneACCESS table contains in-frame sequences only and omits some clones. Under half of the omission traces to an unresolved V gene where checked; the cause of the rest is unknown. V and J calls plus clone size are reproduced from that table; the DNA served to infer D and trimming. This sample is represented by about 81,000 clones; about 84% of them were singletons. Jointly, the top ten make up about an eighth of the sample.

Turning to this clone: The antigen it binds to is not known. Base quality data are lacking; no much larger clone is found one base away.

The V and J genes are TRBV6-5 and TRBJ1-6; the D gene cannot be named for sure. The TCR comes from a human donor in a cohort sampled during active COVID-19. The source material was peripheral blood. The CDR3 loop reads CASSYHEGPLHF. The sequenced DNA is TGTGCCAGCAGTTACCATGAGGGACCCCTCCACTTT.